Listed below are T cell receptor beta chains from one sample, sequenced in a study of blood T cell repertoires in COVID-19. The data were produced by immunoSEQ multiplex PCR, yet TCRdb's version contains in-frame clones alone and is incomplete. The repertoire holds about 260,000 clones, around 89% seen once, with 2.4% in the top ten. Specimen: PBMCs or T cells enriched from blood (not recorded which). Source of these receptors: a woman under 30 who had recovered from COVID-19. CDR3s include the opening cysteine and the closing phenylalanine or tryptophan. The D gene is left open where the match is weak. Only some rows state a clone size, as once, few, many or a class for expanded clones.

>TRBJ1-2|-|-|TRBV25-1
CASSGGRGYYGYTF
TGTGCCAGCAGTGGAGGACGGGGATACTATGGCTACACCTTC
>TRBJ1-5|-|-|TRBV3-1/TRBV3-2
CASSQAGGLGQPQHF
TGTGCCAGCAGCCAAGCGGGGGGCTTAGGTCAGCCCCAGCATTTT
>TRBJ2-7|-|-|TRBV7-6
CASSPDSGDEQYF
TGTGCCAGCAGCCCGGACAGCGGGGACGAGCAGTACTTC
>TRBJ1-5|once|TRBD1|TRBV20-1
CSASHRGLFSDQPQHF
TGCAGTGCTAGTCACAGGGGGTTATTTTCTGATCAGCCCCAGCATTTT
>TRBJ1-5|-|TRBD1|TRBV6-5
CASRRQGAGNQPQHF
TGTGCCAGCAGACGCCAGGGGGCGGGCAATCAGCCCCAGCATTTT
>TRBJ2-7|-|-|TRBV5-1
CASSLEGQGYEQYF
TGCGCCAGCAGCTTGGAGGGGCAGGGCTACGAGCAGTACTTC
>TRBJ2-6|-|-|TRBV7-6
CASSLLENSGANVLTF
TGTGCCAGCAGCTTATTGGAGAACTCTGGGGCCAACGTCCTGACTTTC
>TRBJ1-3|-|-|TRBV10-3
CAISEFSLSFGNTIYF
TGTGCCATCAGTGAGTTCTCACTCTCCTTCGGAAACACCATATATTTT
>TRBJ2-1|-|-|TRBV7-3
CASREPFF
TGTGCCAGCAGGGAGCCATTCTTC
>TRBJ1-2|-|-|TRBV7-2
CASRTGGGYTF
TGTGCCAGCAGGACAGGCGGTGGCTACACCTTC
>TRBJ1-3|few|TRBD1|TRBV27
CASSFRGGAGNTIYF
TGTGCCAGCAGTTTTAGAGGGGGCGCTGGAAACACCATATATTTT
>TRBJ1-2|-|TRBD1|TRBV18
CASSPTGAGDGYTF
TGTGCCAGCTCACCAACAGGGGCTGGGGATGGCTACACCTTC
>TRBJ1-2|-|-|TRBV5-1
CASSTQQGSGYTF
TGCGCCAGCAGCACCCAACAGGGTTCTGGCTACACCTTC
>TRBJ2-5|-|TRBD1|TRBV2
CANDASRTGKPRETQYF
TGTGCCAACGACGCTAGTAGGACAGGGAAGCCCCGGGAGACCCAGTACTTC
>TRBJ1-6|once|-|TRBV11-3
CASSPGGGNSPLHF
TGTGCCAGCAGCCCGGGGGGGGGTAATTCACCCCTCCACTTT
>TRBJ1-4|-|TRBD1|TRBV15
CATSRDYGQGYEKLFF
TGTGCCACCAGCAGAGATTACGGACAGGGTTACGAAAAACTGTTTTTT
>TRBJ2-2|-|TRBD1|TRBV13
CASSAGQGGTGELFF
TGTGCCAGCAGCGCGGGACAGGGAGGAACCGGGGAGCTGTTTTTT
>TRBJ1-3|few|-|TRBV15
CATSRDYSGNTIYF
TGTGCCACCAGCAGAGATTATTCTGGAAACACCATATATTTT
>TRBJ2-5|few|-|TRBV20-1
CSAPLWETQYF
-
>TRBJ2-7|once|TRBD2|TRBV2
CASRSGSSYEQYF
TGTGCCAGTCGTAGCGGGTCTTCCTACGAGCAGTACTTC
>TRBJ1-3|-|TRBD1|TRBV5-4
CASSLVTGGGGNTIYF
TGTGCCAGCAGCTTGGTGACAGGGGGAGGAGGAAACACCATATATTTT
>TRBJ1-1|-|-|TRBV11-3
CASSSRGANTEAFF
TGTGCCAGCAGCTCCCGGGGAGCGAACACTGAAGCTTTCTTT